This T cell receptor (beta chain) was sequenced in a study of T cell responses to AZD1222 COVID-19 vaccine. Sequencing was performed with immunoSEQ multiplex PCR; in TCRdb, only in-frame clones are kept and a portion is missing. The data contain some 100,000 clones, around 88% of them seen just once; the ten biggest clones take up around 7.1%. This specimen was peripheral blood, taken 28 days after the second AZD1222 dose. This TCR was recovered from an adult who received the AZD1222 COVID-19 vaccine.

The CDR3 nucleotides are TGTGCCAGCAGTCCCGGGACTAGCGGGGTTTACAATGAGCAGTTCTTC. Protein sequence: CASSPGTSGVYNEQFF. The chain has TRBV27 and TRBJ2-1; 13 nucleotides match TRBD2. With V trimmed by 5 bases and J by 4 bases, 5 bases remained unmatched. The CDR3 has 16 amino acids. Looked up from germline, CDR1 is MNHEY and CDR2 is SMNVEV (reference sequence).